The 15 T cell receptor beta chains below come from one sample, sequenced in a study of human T cells and chemical hapten exposure. Each CDR3 protein gets one entry after TCRdb re-called the RACE reads with MiXCR. The repertoire holds around 99,000 distinct CDR3 sequences, with around 12% as singletons. The time point here: patch test 1, 2 weeks after DPC sensitization. Sample treatment: therapeutic diphenylcyclopropenone sensitization with weekly scalp DPC. Specimen: whole blood, collected in connection with sensitization to the hapten diphenylcyclopropenone (DPC). The receptors come from a woman between 40 and 55 years old with alopecia areata. Some clones in this sample may be carry-over from other donors' samples.

The CDR3 region is CSVMVALNQPQHF. CDR3 sequence (DNA): TGCAGCGTTATGGTAGCCCTCAATCAGCCCCAGCATTTT. The gene calls are TRBV29-1 and TRBJ1-5; D remains unclear. CDR3 length: 13 amino acids. CDR1 is SQVTM and CDR2 is ANQGSEA in the germline V gene. V lost 5 bases and J lost 3, with 11 bases in between.

The V gene is TRBV4-1, the J gene TRBJ2-5; 7 nucleotides line up with TRBD2. Germline CDR1 and CDR2: MGHRA and YSYEKL. There are 17 residues in the CDR3. V lost 4 bases to trimming and J lost 8 bases; unmatched junction nucleotides: 19. The CDR3 DNA sequence: TGCGCCAGCAGCCCCACCGCGGGGAGCGGGATGTGGGGAACCCAGTACTTC. Protein: CASSPTAGSGMWGTQYF.

This clonotype came up a few times. This chain uses TRBV30 with TRBJ2-6, with D possibly matching TRBD1 (5 bases). Germline V gene data show CDR1 as GTSNPN and CDR2 as SVGIG (reference sequence). The CDR3 runs to 15 residues. V lost 3 bases and J 4 bases, leaving 13 bases between the germline ends. CDR3 loop: CAWSQTVLGANVLTF. The CDR3 region has the DNA TGTGCCTGGAGCCAGACAGTTCTGGGGGCCAACGTCCTGACTTTC.

This chain joins TRBV25-1 and TRBJ1-5; 7 positions agree with TRBD1. The CDR3 is 14 amino acids. Unmatched junction bases numbered 4, after V lost 5 bases and J lost 3 bases. Germline lookup yields CDR1 MGHDK and CDR2 SYGVNS. The CDR3 protein is CASSKTGDNQPQHF. CDR3 DNA: TGTGCCAGCAGTAAAACAGGGGACAATCAGCCCCAGCATTTT. Based on the CDR3 plus reference TRBV25-1 and TRBJ1-5, the full variable domain is EADIYQTPRYLVIGTGKKITLECSQTMGHDKMYWYQQDPGMELHLIHYSYGVNSTEKGDLSSESTVSRIRTEHFPLTLESARPSHTSQYLCASSKTGDNQPQHFGDGTRLSIL.

The chain employs TRBV12-3 or TRBV12-4 and TRBJ1-4; D possibly corresponds to TRBD1 (5 bases). The CDR3 is made up of 13 amino acids. V shed 6 bases and J shed 7 bases, with 12 bases lying between them. CDR3 DNA: TGTGCCAGCAGCCTCCAGGGTTTTGAAAAACTGTTTTTT. This translates into CASSLQGFEKLFF.

Ten or more counts support this clonotype. CDR3 DNA: TGTGCCAGCAGGACCGGACAGGGTCCCAACGAGCAGTACTTC. As protein: CASRTGQGPNEQYF. The chain is built from TRBV6-2 or TRBV6-3 and TRBJ2-7, with 8 bases aligning to TRBD1. Losses at the gene ends were 6 bases for V and 5 bases for J; bases not matched to a gene: 9. The CDR3 is 14 residues long. Germline CDR1 reads MNHEY; CDR2 reads SVGEGT.

The chain recombines TRBV11-2 with TRBJ2-1; 8 positions agree with TRBD2. The ends lost 5 bases at V and 3 bases at J; junction bases unmatched: 9. This CDR3 spans 16 amino acids. In germline, CDR1 is SGHAT, CDR2 FQNNGV. The CDR3, as DNA: TGTGCCAGCAGCGGTCGTCCGGGACTAGACTACAATGAGCAGTTCTTC. Translating it yields CASSGRPGLDYNEQFF.

This clonotype has a handful of counts. The chain carries TRBV4-3 and TRBJ2-1; tentatively, D is TRBD1 or TRBD2 (7 bases each). CDR1 is LGHNA and CDR2 is YSLEER in the germline V gene. The CDR3 is made up of 15 amino acids. V dropped 0 bases and J dropped 10 bases, with 16 bases sitting between them. The CDR3, as DNA: TGCGCCAGCAGCCAAGACAGGGGGGGGCCATTCGAGCAGTTCTTC. Translating it yields CASSQDRGGPFEQFF.

The V and J genes are TRBV4-2 and TRBJ2-3; no definite D call. CDR1 and CDR2 (germline): LGHNA, YNFKEQ. The V end lost 0 bases, the J end lost 2 bases, and 3 bases lay between the germline ends. The CDR3 loop spans 13 amino acids. The CDR3 loop is CASSQDLTDTQYF. CDR3 sequence (DNA): TGTGCCAGCAGCCAAGACCTCACAGATACGCAGTATTTT.

This chain joins TRBV3-1 and TRBJ2-1; D is perhaps TRBD1 (5 bases). The CDR3 runs to 13 residues. The germline V gene has CDR1 LGHDT and CDR2 YNNKEL (reference sequence). V gave up 2 bases and J gave up 5 bases, with 7 bases separating them. CDR3 residues: CASSQQGNNEQFF. As DNA, the CDR3 is TGTGCCAGCAGCCAACAGGGAAACAATGAGCAGTTCTTC.

This clonotype has only a few counts. The chain carries TRBV30 and TRBJ1-5; tentative D call: TRBD1 (6 bases). CDR1 and CDR2 (germline): GTSNPN, SVGIG (reference sequence). The CDR3 is 13 amino acids. V was shortened by 0 bases and J by 6 bases, with 9 bases between the two germline ends. CDR3 in amino acids: CAWSVQGSQPQHF. Here the CDR3 DNA reads TGTGCCTGGAGTGTACAGGGCAGTCAGCCCCAGCATTTT.

This clonotype has a single count. This may arise from a read error, as a much more abundant clone is one base away. The V call is TRBV7-2, the J call TRBJ1-3; 11 bases are a match to TRBD1. Germline V gene data show CDR1 as SGHTA and CDR2 as FQGNSA. The CDR3 consists of 16 residues. The CDR3 spells CASNLAGQGVGNTIYF. The CDR3 nucleotides are TGTGCCAGCAACTTAGCGGGACAGGGGGTCGGAAACACCATATATTTT.

CDR3: CSVEETGGNQPQHF. The CDR3 DNA sequence: TGCAGCGTTGAAGAAACAGGGGGCAATCAGCCCCAGCATTTT. The chain carries TRBV29-1 and TRBJ1-5; 7 bases are shared with TRBD1. V gave up 0 bases and J gave up 2 bases; unmatched junction bases: 1. The germline gives CDR1 SQVTM, CDR2 ANQGSEA. This CDR3 comprises 14 residues. The complete variable domain, with remaining parts taken from reference TRBV29-1 and TRBJ1-5, reads SAVISQKPSRDICQRGTSLTIQCQVDSQVTMMFWYRQQPGQSLTLIATANQGSEATYESGFVIDKFPISRPNLTFSTLTVSNMSPEDSSIYLCSVEETGGNQPQHFGDGTRLSIL.

This chain connects TRBV28 to TRBJ2-3; 12 bases line up with TRBD2. From germline, CDR1 is MDHEN and CDR2 SYDVKM. Trimming cost V 5 bases and J 0 bases; bases outside gene matches: 3. The CDR3 runs to 16 residues. DNA for the CDR3: TGTGCCAGCAGTAGACTAGCGGGGGATAGCACAGATACGCAGTATTTT. It encodes CASSRLAGDSTDTQYF.

The V gene is TRBV4-3, the J gene TRBJ2-2; no clear D gene. CDR3 length: 15 residues. V was trimmed by 4 bases and J by 0 bases, leaving 9 bases between them. Germline V lookup: CDR1 LGHNA, CDR2 YSLEER. In DNA, the CDR3 is TGCGCCAGCAGCCCCGGTGGAACGAACACCGGGGAGCTGTTTTTT. Its protein is CASSPGGTNTGELFF.